These T cell receptor beta chains were read from a single sample in a study of blood T cell repertoires in COVID-19. The protocol was immunoSEQ multiplex PCR, while the TCRdb copy is restricted to in-frame clones and leaves out a portion. In the table there are 35,000 to 45,000 clones, about 78% of which are singletons. The material sequenced was peripheral blood. These receptors all stem from a man aged 70 or older with active or convalescent COVID-19. The CDR3 runs from the conserved cysteine through the conserved F or W. Fields, in order: D gene, clone size, J gene, V gene, CDR3 DNA, CDR3 protein. The D gene is left open where the match is weak. The size field is filled for only some rows; it gives once, few, many or a size class.

d_call: -
clone_size: -
j_call: TRBJ2-3
v_call: TRBV3-1/TRBV3-2
cdr3_nt: TGTGCCAGCAGCCAAAGGACCTCCCGGACACCTAGCACAGATACGCAGTATTTT
cdr3_aa: CASSQRTSRTPSTDTQYF

d_call: TRBD1
clone_size: -
j_call: TRBJ1-3
v_call: TRBV9
cdr3_nt: TGTGCCAGCAGCAAGGGACAGGGGGCCTCAGTTGGAAACACCATATATTTT
cdr3_aa: CASSKGQGASVGNTIYF

d_call: -
clone_size: -
j_call: TRBJ1-6
v_call: TRBV10-3
cdr3_nt: TGTGCCATCATTCCGAGCTCCTATAATTCACCCCTCCACTTT
cdr3_aa: CAIIPSSYNSPLHF

d_call: -
clone_size: -
j_call: TRBJ2-3
v_call: TRBV7-9
cdr3_nt: TGTGCCAGCAGCTTAGGACCTAGAACCCGCACAGATACGCAGTATTTT
cdr3_aa: CASSLGPRTRTDTQYF

d_call: -
clone_size: -
j_call: TRBJ2-7
v_call: TRBV6-5
cdr3_nt: TGTGCCAGCATTTCCGGTGGCAGGGCTACCTACGAGCAGTACTTC
cdr3_aa: CASISGGRATYEQYF

d_call: -
clone_size: -
j_call: TRBJ1-5
v_call: TRBV7-9
cdr3_nt: TGTGCCAGCAGCTTAGGGGCAGGGGACCAGCCCCAGCATTTT
cdr3_aa: CASSLGAGDQPQHF

d_call: -
clone_size: -
j_call: TRBJ1-1
v_call: TRBV12-3/TRBV12-4
cdr3_nt: TGTGCCAGCAGGAAAGAGGGTACTGAAGCTTTCTTT
cdr3_aa: CASRKEGTEAFF

d_call: -
clone_size: -
j_call: TRBJ2-5
v_call: TRBV18
cdr3_nt: TGTGCCAGCTCGCCCAGCCAAGAGACCCAGTACTTC
cdr3_aa: CASSPSQETQYF

d_call: -
clone_size: -
j_call: TRBJ1-2
v_call: TRBV3-1/TRBV3-2
cdr3_nt: TGTGCCAGCAGCCAAGGCAGGGGTGCCTATGGCTACACCTTC
cdr3_aa: CASSQGRGAYGYTF

d_call: -
clone_size: -
j_call: TRBJ1-4
v_call: TRBV5-5
cdr3_nt: TGTGCCAGCAGCTTGGTAGTACAGACTAATGAAAAACTGTTTTTT
cdr3_aa: CASSLVVQTNEKLFF

d_call: TRBD1
clone_size: -
j_call: TRBJ1-6
v_call: TRBV7-2
cdr3_nt: TGTGCCAGCAGCTCCCATTTGGGACAGGGGAATCCCTATAATTCACCCCTCCACTTT
cdr3_aa: CASSSHLGQGNPYNSPLHF

d_call: TRBD2
clone_size: -
j_call: TRBJ2-5
v_call: TRBV10-2
cdr3_nt: TGCGCCAGTCTCAGCGGGGCTGAGACCCAGTACTTC
cdr3_aa: CASLSGAETQYF

d_call: TRBD2
clone_size: -
j_call: TRBJ2-1
v_call: TRBV12-5
cdr3_nt: TGTGCTAGTGGTTTTAGGCCGACCTTACCTGCGGGGGGGCCCTCAGTTGAGAATGAGCAGTTCTTC
cdr3_aa: CASGFRPTLPAGGPSVENEQFF

d_call: -
clone_size: -
j_call: TRBJ1-1
v_call: TRBV6-4
cdr3_nt: TGTGCCAGCAGTGACTCCGACAGGATAGGGGAAGCGTATGGAAAGAACACTGAAGCTTTCTTT
cdr3_aa: CASSDSDRIGEAYGKNTEAFF

d_call: TRBD2
clone_size: -
j_call: TRBJ2-3
v_call: TRBV5-5
cdr3_nt: TGTGCCAGCAGCTACCAAGCGGGGGGCAGATCAGATACGCAGTATTTT
cdr3_aa: CASSYQAGGRSDTQYF

d_call: -
clone_size: -
j_call: TRBJ2-3
v_call: TRBV19
cdr3_nt: TGTGCCAGTAGTTCAATAGAAACCACAGATACGCAGTATTTT
cdr3_aa: CASSSIETTDTQYF

d_call: -
clone_size: -
j_call: TRBJ1-3
v_call: TRBV6-5
cdr3_nt: TGTGCCAGCAGTAACAGGGTTAGTTCTGGAAACACCATATATTTT
cdr3_aa: CASSNRVSSGNTIYF

d_call: -
clone_size: once
j_call: TRBJ2-5
v_call: TRBV1
cdr3_nt: TGCACCAGCAGCCAAGAGTCCCAGGGGGGCCGGCGGGAGACCCAGTACTTC
cdr3_aa: CTSSQESQGGRRETQYF

d_call: TRBD1
clone_size: -
j_call: TRBJ1-2
v_call: TRBV3-1/TRBV3-2
cdr3_nt: TGTGCCAGCAGCCAAGTCAGGGGGCCCTATGGCTACACCTTC
cdr3_aa: CASSQVRGPYGYTF

d_call: TRBD1
clone_size: once
j_call: TRBJ2-7
v_call: TRBV6-6
cdr3_nt: TGTGCCAGCAGGGATACGGGACAGGGGTACGAGCAGTACTTC
cdr3_aa: CASRDTGQGYEQYF

d_call: -
clone_size: -
j_call: TRBJ2-1
v_call: TRBV6-5
cdr3_nt: TGTGCCAGTTACTCCTACAATGAGCAGTTCTTC
cdr3_aa: CASYSYNEQFF

d_call: -
clone_size: -
j_call: TRBJ2-3
v_call: TRBV6-5
cdr3_nt: TGTGCCAGCCGGGACATTAGCACAGATACGCAGTATTTT
cdr3_aa: CASRDISTDTQYF

d_call: -
clone_size: -
j_call: TRBJ1-2
v_call: TRBV7-9
cdr3_nt: TGTGCCAGCAGCTTACTAGGGGATCAATATGGCTACACCTTC
cdr3_aa: CASSLLGDQYGYTF

d_call: TRBD1
clone_size: -
j_call: TRBJ1-2
v_call: TRBV6-5
cdr3_nt: TGTGCCAGCAGTTTGACAGGGGGCGATGGCTACACCTTC
cdr3_aa: CASSLTGGDGYTF

d_call: TRBD2
clone_size: -
j_call: TRBJ2-1
v_call: TRBV29-1
cdr3_nt: TGCAGCGTCGGGATCACTAGCGGGGACAATGAGCAGTTCTTC
cdr3_aa: CSVGITSGDNEQFF

d_call: TRBD1
clone_size: once
j_call: TRBJ1-3
v_call: TRBV7-6
cdr3_nt: TGTGCCAGCAGCGCAGGGACAGTTGGAAACACCATATATTTT
cdr3_aa: CASSAGTVGNTIYF

d_call: -
clone_size: few
j_call: TRBJ1-6
v_call: TRBV6-4
cdr3_nt: TGTGCCAGCAGTGACTCAGGGGTTTCACCCCTCCACTTT
cdr3_aa: CASSDSGVSPLHF

d_call: TRBD1
clone_size: -
j_call: TRBJ2-1
v_call: TRBV3-1/TRBV3-2
cdr3_nt: TGTGCCAGCAGCCCTGGATATTGGACAGGGCGCAATGAGCAGTTCTTC
cdr3_aa: CASSPGYWTGRNEQFF

d_call: -
clone_size: -
j_call: TRBJ1-4
v_call: TRBV10-2
cdr3_nt: TGCGCCAGCAGTGAGCCGCTACTGACAGGATCTAAAAAACTGTTTTTT
cdr3_aa: CASSEPLLTGSKKLFF

d_call: TRBD1
clone_size: -
j_call: TRBJ2-2
v_call: TRBV9
cdr3_nt: TGTGCCAGCAGCGGCGAGACAGGGTCCGGGGAGCTGTTTTTT
cdr3_aa: CASSGETGSGELFF

d_call: -
clone_size: few
j_call: TRBJ1-6
v_call: TRBV29-1
cdr3_nt: TGCAGCGTGGTTACAGGGAGCTCCTATAATTCACCCCTCCACTTT
cdr3_aa: CSVVTGSSYNSPLHF

d_call: -
clone_size: -
j_call: TRBJ1-1
v_call: TRBV7-9
cdr3_nt: TGTGCCAGCAGCTTCGGAGGGCGGAACACTGAAGCTTTCTTT
cdr3_aa: CASSFGGRNTEAFF

d_call: -
clone_size: -
j_call: TRBJ2-3
v_call: TRBV2
cdr3_nt: TGTGCCAGCAGTGCGCTGGCGGGGGCCCGCACAGATACGCAGTATTTT
cdr3_aa: CASSALAGARTDTQYF

d_call: -
clone_size: -
j_call: TRBJ2-5
v_call: TRBV5-1
cdr3_nt: TGCGCCAGCAGCTTGACAGGAGAGACCCAGTACTTC
cdr3_aa: CASSLTGETQYF

d_call: -
clone_size: once
j_call: TRBJ2-2
v_call: TRBV27
cdr3_nt: TGTGCCAGCAGTTCATCCACAGGGTATACCGGGGAGCTGTTTTTT
cdr3_aa: CASSSSTGYTGELFF

d_call: TRBD1
clone_size: -
j_call: TRBJ1-1
v_call: TRBV18
cdr3_nt: TGTGCCAGCTCACTTGGGACAGGGACTGAAGCTTTCTTT
cdr3_aa: CASSLGTGTEAFF

d_call: -
clone_size: -
j_call: TRBJ1-2
v_call: TRBV5-5
cdr3_nt: TGTGCCAGCAGCTTGGGACAAACTTACAGCTATGGCTACACCTTC
cdr3_aa: CASSLGQTYSYGYTF

d_call: -
clone_size: -
j_call: TRBJ1-2
v_call: TRBV12-3/TRBV12-4
cdr3_nt: TGTGCCAGCAGTTTAGACAGGTTCCGTGGCTACACCTTC
cdr3_aa: CASSLDRFRGYTF

d_call: -
clone_size: -
j_call: TRBJ1-2
v_call: TRBV3-1/TRBV3-2
cdr3_nt: TGTGCCAGCAGCTTCCGGGACACCCCTAACTATGGCTACACCTTC
cdr3_aa: CASSFRDTPNYGYTF

d_call: -
clone_size: -
j_call: TRBJ1-6
v_call: TRBV2
cdr3_nt: TGTGCCAGCAGTGACGAGGGTGCCTATAATTCACCCCTCCACTTT
cdr3_aa: CASSDEGAYNSPLHF

d_call: -
clone_size: -
j_call: TRBJ2-1
v_call: TRBV15
cdr3_nt: TGTGCCACCAGCAGAACTGAAATCGTCCGAGGAGCCTACAATGAGCAGTTCTTC
cdr3_aa: CATSRTEIVRGAYNEQFF

d_call: TRBD1
clone_size: -
j_call: TRBJ2-2
v_call: TRBV24-1
cdr3_nt: TGTGCCACCAGTGACCGCGGACAGGGCAGGGCCGGGGAGCTGTTTTTT
cdr3_aa: CATSDRGQGRAGELFF

d_call: -
clone_size: -
j_call: TRBJ2-5
v_call: TRBV7-2
cdr3_nt: TGTGCCAGCAGCTTAGGAGGGGGGAGGGGACAAGAGACCCAGTACTTC
cdr3_aa: CASSLGGGRGQETQYF

d_call: TRBD1
clone_size: -
j_call: TRBJ1-6
v_call: TRBV5-4
cdr3_nt: TGTGCCAGCAGCATTAACGTAGCAGGGGGGAGAAATTCACCCCTCCACTTT
cdr3_aa: CASSINVAGGRNSPLHF

d_call: TRBD2
clone_size: once
j_call: TRBJ2-3
v_call: TRBV3-1/TRBV3-2
cdr3_nt: TGTGCCAGCAGCCAAGGAAGCGGGGGGCCAAATACGCAGTATTTT
cdr3_aa: CASSQGSGGPNTQYF

d_call: -
clone_size: -
j_call: TRBJ1-2
v_call: TRBV4-1
cdr3_nt: TGCGCCAGCAGCCAAGAGCCCCCCGCGGGGACGGGCTATGGCTACACCTTC
cdr3_aa: CASSQEPPAGTGYGYTF

d_call: -
clone_size: few
j_call: TRBJ1-4
v_call: TRBV9
cdr3_nt: TGTGCCAGCAGCGTAGTCCCGGAGGAAAAACTGTTTTTT
cdr3_aa: CASSVVPEEKLFF

d_call: TRBD1
clone_size: once
j_call: TRBJ2-2
v_call: TRBV7-2
cdr3_nt: TGTGCCAGCAGACCGGGACAGGGCATACCCGGGGAGCTGTTTTTT
cdr3_aa: CASRPGQGIPGELFF

d_call: -
clone_size: -
j_call: TRBJ1-2
v_call: TRBV9
cdr3_nt: TGTGCCAGCAGCTCCCTAGAGGGCTACACCTTC
cdr3_aa: CASSSLEGYTF

d_call: -
clone_size: -
j_call: TRBJ1-6
v_call: TRBV12-5
cdr3_nt: TGTGCTAGTGGTTTCGGTCATTCACCCCTCCACTTT
cdr3_aa: CASGFGHSPLHF

d_call: -
clone_size: -
j_call: TRBJ2-7
v_call: TRBV30
cdr3_nt: TGTGCCTGGAGTGTTCCCGCAGCGGGCCCCTACGAGCAGTACTTC
cdr3_aa: CAWSVPAAGPYEQYF

d_call: TRBD1
clone_size: -
j_call: TRBJ1-1
v_call: TRBV7-9
cdr3_nt: TGTGCCAGCAGCCCCGGACAGGTGAACACTGAAGCTTTCTTT
cdr3_aa: CASSPGQVNTEAFF

d_call: -
clone_size: -
j_call: TRBJ2-1
v_call: TRBV5-6
cdr3_nt: TGTGCCAGCAGCTTGTTGGCCGGGGGTACCTACAATGAGCAGTTCTTC
cdr3_aa: CASSLLAGGTYNEQFF

d_call: -
clone_size: once
j_call: TRBJ2-6
v_call: TRBV6-5
cdr3_nt: TGTGCCAGCCGGTCTCCTGGGGCCAACGTCCTGACTTTC
cdr3_aa: CASRSPGANVLTF

d_call: -
clone_size: -
j_call: TRBJ1-2
v_call: TRBV19
cdr3_nt: TGTGCCAGTAAGACCAACCGGAGGTGGCTAAACTATGGCTACACCTTC
cdr3_aa: CASKTNRRWLNYGYTF